A selection of T cell receptor beta chains follows, all from one sample in a study of blood T cell repertoires in COVID-19. Method: immunoSEQ multiplex PCR; TCRdb's copy keeps in-frame clones and lacks some. Of 20,000 to 30,000 clones listed, roughly 88% are singletons. Sequencing used peripheral blood. These receptors all stem from a human donor in a cohort sampled during active COVID-19. The CDR3 runs from the conserved cysteine through the conserved F or W. The D gene is left open where the match is weak.

d_gene,v_gene,j_gene,CDR3aa,CDR3nt
.,TRBV24-1,TRBJ1-1,CATSVKPVEAFF,TGTGCCACCAGTGTCAAACCGGTGGAAGCTTTCTTT
TRBD1,TRBV6-5,TRBJ2-2,CASRRDRGNIGELFF,TGTGCCAGCCGCCGGGACAGGGGTAATATCGGGGAGCTGTTTTTT
TRBD1,TRBV6-5,TRBJ2-7,CASSYRTGTYEQYF,TGTGCCAGCAGTTACAGGACAGGAACCTACGAGCAGTACTTC
.,TRBV7-2,TRBJ2-1,CASSLARDNEQFF,TGTGCCAGCAGCTTAGCCAGGGATAATGAGCAGTTCTTC
.,TRBV11-2,TRBJ2-1,CASSLERETPYNEQFF,TGTGCCAGCAGCTTAGAGCGGGAAACTCCGTACAATGAGCAGTTCTTC
TRBD1,TRBV29-1,TRBJ1-1,CSVESGRGKGTEAFF,TGCAGCGTTGAATCCGGCAGGGGGAAGGGAACTGAAGCTTTCTTT
TRBD1,TRBV5-1,TRBJ1-5,CASSLEGGPNQPQHF,TGCGCCAGCAGCTTGGAAGGGGGCCCCAATCAGCCCCAGCATTTT
.,TRBV5-1,TRBJ1-1,CASSVQGWGNTEAFF,TGCGCCAGCAGCGTTCAGGGCTGGGGGAACACTGAAGCTTTCTTT
TRBD1,TRBV5-4,TRBJ2-3,CASSVPTGGPSSRPDTQYF,TGTGCCAGCAGCGTCCCGACAGGGGGCCCATCTTCCCGTCCAGATACGCAGTATTTT
.,TRBV19,TRBJ1-5,CASSTDALNQPQHF,TGTGCCAGTAGCACCGATGCGTTAAATCAGCCCCAGCATTTT
TRBD2,TRBV24-1,TRBJ2-3,CATSDPTSGSDTQYF,TGTGCCACCAGTGACCCGACTAGCGGGTCAGATACGCAGTATTTT
TRBD2,TRBV5-1,TRBJ2-6,CASSFELGRGGSSGANVLTF,TGCGCCAGCAGCTTTGAATTAGGGAGGGGCGGTAGCTCTGGGGCCAACGTCCTGACTTTC
TRBD2,TRBV28,TRBJ2-3,CASSLRTSGRADTQYF,TGTGCCAGCAGTTTGAGGACTAGCGGGAGAGCAGATACGCAGTATTTT